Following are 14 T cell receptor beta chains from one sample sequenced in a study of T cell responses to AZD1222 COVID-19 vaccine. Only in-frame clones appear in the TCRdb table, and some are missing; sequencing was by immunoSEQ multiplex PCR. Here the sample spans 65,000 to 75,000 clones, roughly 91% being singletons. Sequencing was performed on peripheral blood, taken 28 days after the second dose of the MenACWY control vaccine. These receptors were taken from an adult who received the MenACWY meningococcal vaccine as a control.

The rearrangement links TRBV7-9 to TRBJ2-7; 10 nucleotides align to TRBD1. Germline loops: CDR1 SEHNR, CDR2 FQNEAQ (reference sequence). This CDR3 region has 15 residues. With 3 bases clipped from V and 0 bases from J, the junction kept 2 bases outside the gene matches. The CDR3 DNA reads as TGTGCCAGCAGCTTCGGGACAGGGGTCTCCTACGAGCAGTACTTC. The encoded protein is CASSFGTGVSYEQYF.

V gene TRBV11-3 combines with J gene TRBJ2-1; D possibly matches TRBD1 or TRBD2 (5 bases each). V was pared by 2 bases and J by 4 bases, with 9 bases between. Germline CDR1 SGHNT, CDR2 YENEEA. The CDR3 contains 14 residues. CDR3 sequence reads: CASSLIGEYNEQFF. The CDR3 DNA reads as TGTGCCAGCAGCTTAATAGGGGAGTACAATGAGCAGTTCTTC.

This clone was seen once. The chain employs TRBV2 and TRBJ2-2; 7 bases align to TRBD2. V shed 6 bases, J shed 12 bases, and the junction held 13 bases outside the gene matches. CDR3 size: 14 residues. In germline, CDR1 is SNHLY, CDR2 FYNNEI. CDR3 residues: CASRNGLAAGQLFF. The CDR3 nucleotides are TGTGCCAGCAGAAACGGGCTAGCGGCAGGGCAGCTGTTTTTT. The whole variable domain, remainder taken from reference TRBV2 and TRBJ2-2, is EPEVTQTPSHQVTQMGQEVILRCVPISNHLYFYWYRQILGQKVEFLVSFYNNEISEKSEIFDDQFSVERPDGSNFTLKIRSTKLEDSAMYFCASRNGLAAGQLFFGEGSRLTVL.

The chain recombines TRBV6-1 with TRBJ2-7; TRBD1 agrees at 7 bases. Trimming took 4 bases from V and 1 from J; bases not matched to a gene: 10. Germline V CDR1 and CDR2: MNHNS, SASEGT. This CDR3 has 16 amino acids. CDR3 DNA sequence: TGTGCCAGCAGTGCGCATCGGACAGGTGGGTCCTACGAGCAGTACTTC. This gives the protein CASSAHRTGGSYEQYF.

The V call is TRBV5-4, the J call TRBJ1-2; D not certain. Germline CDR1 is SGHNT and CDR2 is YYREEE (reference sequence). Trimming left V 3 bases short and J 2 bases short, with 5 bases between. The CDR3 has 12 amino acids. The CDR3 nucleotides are TGTGCCAGCAGCTCATTAAACTATGGCTACACCTTC. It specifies CASSSLNYGYTF. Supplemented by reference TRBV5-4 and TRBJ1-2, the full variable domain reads ETGVTQSPTHLIKTRGQQVTLRCSSQSGHNTVSWYQQALGQGPQFIFQYYREEENGRGNFPPRFSGLQFPNYSSELNVNALELDDSALYLCASSSLNYGYTFGSGTRLTVV.

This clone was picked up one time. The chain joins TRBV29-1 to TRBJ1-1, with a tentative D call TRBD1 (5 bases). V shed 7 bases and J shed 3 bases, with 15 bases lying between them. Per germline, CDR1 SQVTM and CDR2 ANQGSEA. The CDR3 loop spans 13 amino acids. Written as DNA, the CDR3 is TGCAGCGCCCTAGGGGACGTACACACTGAAGCTTTCTTT. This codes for CSALGDVHTEAFF.

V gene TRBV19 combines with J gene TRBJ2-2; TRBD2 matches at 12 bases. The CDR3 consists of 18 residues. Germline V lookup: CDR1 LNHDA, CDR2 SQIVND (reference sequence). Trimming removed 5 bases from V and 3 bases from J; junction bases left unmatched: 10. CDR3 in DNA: TGTGCCAGTAGTCCAGGACTAGCGGGAAAATCCGACACCGGGGAGCTGTTTTTT. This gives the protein CASSPGLAGKSDTGELFF. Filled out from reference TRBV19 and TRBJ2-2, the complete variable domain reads DGGITQSPKYLFRKEGQNVTLSCEQNLNHDAMYWYRQDPGQGLRLIYYSQIVNDFQKGDIAEGYSVSREKKESFPLTVTSAQKNPTAFYLCASSPGLAGKSDTGELFFGEGSRLTVL.

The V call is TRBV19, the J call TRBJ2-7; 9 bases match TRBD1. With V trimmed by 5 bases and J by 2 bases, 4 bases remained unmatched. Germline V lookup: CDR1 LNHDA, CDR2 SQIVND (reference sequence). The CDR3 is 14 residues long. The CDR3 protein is CASSEDRGTYEQYF. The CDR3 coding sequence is TGTGCCAGTAGTGAGGACAGGGGAACCTACGAGCAGTACTTC.

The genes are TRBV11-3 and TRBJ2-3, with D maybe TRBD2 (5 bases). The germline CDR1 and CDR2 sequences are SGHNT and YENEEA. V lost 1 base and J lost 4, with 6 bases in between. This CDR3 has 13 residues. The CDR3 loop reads CASSLGRSDTQYF. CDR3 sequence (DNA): TGTGCCAGCAGCTTAGGGAGGTCAGATACGCAGTATTTT.

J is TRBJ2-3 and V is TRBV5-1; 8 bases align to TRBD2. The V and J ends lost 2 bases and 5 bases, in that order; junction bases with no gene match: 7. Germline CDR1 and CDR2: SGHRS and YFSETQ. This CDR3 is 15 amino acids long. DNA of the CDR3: TGCGCCAGCAGCTTCTCGGGAGGGCGTCAAGATACGCAGTATTTT. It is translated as CASSFSGGRQDTQYF.

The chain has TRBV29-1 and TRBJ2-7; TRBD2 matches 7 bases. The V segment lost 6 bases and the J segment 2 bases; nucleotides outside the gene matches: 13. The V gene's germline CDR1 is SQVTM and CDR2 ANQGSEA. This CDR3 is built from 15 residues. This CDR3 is CSVDGGASGAYEQYF. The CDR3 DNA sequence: TGCAGCGTCGACGGAGGGGCTAGCGGAGCCTACGAGCAGTACTTC.

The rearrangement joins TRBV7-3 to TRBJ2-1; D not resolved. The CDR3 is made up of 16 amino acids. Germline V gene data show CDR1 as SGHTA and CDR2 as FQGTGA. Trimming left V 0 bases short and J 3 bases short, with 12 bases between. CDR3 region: CASSLTRGPDYNEQFF. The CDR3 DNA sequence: TGTGCCAGCAGCTTAACCCGAGGTCCAGACTACAATGAGCAGTTCTTC.

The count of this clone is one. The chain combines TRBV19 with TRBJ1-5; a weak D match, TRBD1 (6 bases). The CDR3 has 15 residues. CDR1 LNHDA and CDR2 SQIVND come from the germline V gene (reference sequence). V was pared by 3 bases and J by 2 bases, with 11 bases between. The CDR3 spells CASSMGDIGNQPQHF. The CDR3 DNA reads TGTGCCAGTAGTATGGGGGACATTGGCAATCAGCCCCAGCATTTT.

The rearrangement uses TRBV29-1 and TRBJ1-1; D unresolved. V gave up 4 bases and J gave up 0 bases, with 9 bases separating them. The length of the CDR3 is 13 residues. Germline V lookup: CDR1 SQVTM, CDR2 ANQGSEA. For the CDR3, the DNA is TGCAGCGTTGGACGGATCATGAACACTGAAGCTTTCTTT. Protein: CSVGRIMNTEAFF. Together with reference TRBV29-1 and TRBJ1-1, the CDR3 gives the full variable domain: SAVISQKPSRDICQRGTSLTIQCQVDSQVTMMFWYRQQPGQSLTLIATANQGSEATYESGFVIDKFPISRPNLTFSTLTVSNMSPEDSSIYLCSVGRIMNTEAFFGQGTRLTVV.